One sample yielded the 7 T cell receptor beta chains listed below, sequenced in a study of blood T cell repertoires in COVID-19. Clones were sequenced by immunoSEQ multiplex PCR, and TCRdb holds only the in-frame ones, with some missing. The sample includes 130,000 to 150,000 clones, 75% to 85% of them seen just once. The sequenced sample consisted of peripheral blood. The receptors were gathered from a woman between 45 and 65 years old in a cohort sampled during active or convalescent COVID-19.

This rearrangement joins TRBV29-1 to TRBJ2-1; 9 bases fit TRBD1. CDR1 is SQVTM, CDR2 ANQGSEA, per germline. J lost 1 base, V lost 5 bases, and 6 bases had no gene match. The CDR3 runs to 15 residues. The chain's CDR3 is CSVTGTGRSYNEQFF. As DNA, the CDR3 is TGCAGCGTTACCGGGACAGGGAGGTCCTACAATGAGCAGTTCTTC.

This clone occurred once. The chain couples TRBV5-1 to TRBJ1-5, with D uncertain. Germline V gene lookup returns CDR1 SGHRS and CDR2 YFSETQ. The CDR3 extends over 13 amino acids. Deletions cut 4 bases from V and 6 bases from J, with 11 bases between. This CDR3 reads CASSNGEGQPQHF. CDR3 nucleotide sequence: TGCGCCAGCAGCAATGGGGAGGGTCAGCCCCAGCATTTT.

DNA for the CDR3: TGTGCCAGCAGTACGGGTTACGAGCAGTACTTC. Translated: CASSTGYEQYF. This sequence joins TRBV6-5 and TRBJ2-7; D is ambiguous. This CDR3 has 11 residues. Trimming pared 5 bases from V and 4 bases from J, leaving 6 bases between. The germline CDR1 and CDR2 sequences are MNHEY and SVGAGI.

The rearrangement joins TRBV4-1 to TRBJ1-6, with a tentative D call TRBD1 (5 bases). The CDR3 totals 13 residues. Per the germline V gene, CDR1 is MGHRA and CDR2 is YSYEKL. The ends were cut back, 5 bases at V and 7 bases at J, with 9 bases in the middle. CDR3 nucleotide sequence: TGCGCCAGCAGCTCAGGGATAAATTCACCCCTCCACTTT. As protein: CASSSGINSPLHF.

The J gene is TRBJ2-1, the V gene TRBV2; 8 nucleotides match TRBD2. J gave up 7 bases and V 6 bases, and 14 bases lay outside the gene matches. CDR1 SNHLY and CDR2 FYNNEI come from the germline V gene. The CDR3 has 16 residues. The CDR3 DNA follows: TGTGCCAGCAGAGCGAAGTTAGCGGGGAGCAGGAATGAGCAGTTCTTC. It translates to CASRAKLAGSRNEQFF.

As DNA, the CDR3 is TGTGCCAGCAGTTCCATCCCAGGACAAGCAGGCGGCAATGAGCAGTTCTTC. Its translation is CASSSIPGQAGGNEQFF. This chain uses TRBV7-3 with TRBJ2-1, with D possibly matching TRBD1 (5 bases). The CDR3 is made up of 17 amino acids. V was shortened by 6 bases and J by 6 bases, with 24 bases between the two germline ends. Germline assignment: CDR1 SGHTA and CDR2 FQGTGA.

Details on this clone: Other DNA sequences in the sample encode the same CDR3. The chain couples TRBV20-1 to TRBJ1-1, with D hard to call. Germline lookup yields CDR1 DFQATT and CDR2 SNEGSKA (reference sequence). The length of the CDR3 is 11 residues. The V end was cut by 4 bases, the J end by 5 bases, with 8 bases between. This CDR3 reads CSAKGRTEAFF. DNA of the CDR3: TGCAGTGCTAAAGGGAGAACTGAAGCTTTCTTT.